Each of the 5 T cell receptor beta chains below was sequenced from the same sample in a study of blood T cells in healthy people across ages. Together with a sample-barcoded 5' primer, a J-beta primer mix was included in a second PCR lasting about 7 to 12 cycles. TCRdb redid the calling of the 5' RACE reads with MiXCR, one entry per CDR3 protein. Here the sample spans 540,000 or so distinct CDR3 sequences, approximately 27% being singletons. Sequencing was performed on blood. All receptors come from a woman in her seventies in good health.

A note on this clonotype: Germline and junction disagree at one end, which may indicate a read error. The rearrangement links TRBV4-2 to TRBJ2-5; D perhaps matches TRBD2 (6 bases). The CDR3 length is 15 residues. Germline loops: CDR1 LGHNA, CDR2 YNFKEQ. The CDR3 nucleotides read TGTGCCAGCAGCCAAGATTACCCCCCGGGGGAGACCCGGTACTTC. Translation: CASSQDYPPGETRYF.

This clonotype came up a few times. This sequence joins TRBV10-3 and TRBJ2-7, with D unresolved. Trimming cost V 2 bases and J 0 bases, with 8 bases left between them. CDR3 length: 14 residues. The germline gives CDR1 ENHRY, CDR2 SYGVKD. CDR3 coding DNA: TGTGCCATCAGTGAGCTCAGGAGCTCCTACGAGCAGTACTTC. Amino acids: CAISELRSSYEQYF.

This clonotype turned up a few times. The chain joins TRBV6-2 or TRBV6-3 to TRBJ2-6; TRBD2 matches at 7 bases. There are 18 residues in the CDR3. The germline V gene has CDR1 MNHEY and CDR2 SVGEGT. Unmatched junction bases numbered 9, after V lost 4 bases and J lost 0 bases. Here the CDR3 DNA reads TGTGCCAGCAGTTGGTTCGGGGGGTCGAGCTCTGGGGCCAACGTCCTGACTTTC. The encoded protein is CASSWFGGSSSGANVLTF.

V gene TRBV7-2 combines with J gene TRBJ2-3, with 11 bases that match TRBD2. V trimming: 5 bases; J trimming: 5 bases; junction bases outside the gene matches: 12. CDR1 and CDR2 from the germline V gene are SGHTA and FQGNSA. The CDR3 spans 17 residues. CDR3 region: CASSKKIAGGHQDTQYF. The CDR3 DNA sequence: TGTGCCAGCAGCAAAAAAATAGCGGGGGGGCATCAAGATACGCAGTATTTT.

CDR3 protein: CASSLLTGTNEKLFF. In nucleotides, the CDR3 is TGCGCCAGCAGCTTATTGACAGGAACTAATGAAAAACTGTTTTTT. The genes are TRBV5-1 and TRBJ1-4; D possibly corresponds to TRBD1 (6 bases). CDR1 is SGHRS and CDR2 is YFSETQ in the germline V gene. Trimming shortened V by 2 bases and J by 1 base, and 9 bases separated the two germline ends. This CDR3 contains 15 residues.